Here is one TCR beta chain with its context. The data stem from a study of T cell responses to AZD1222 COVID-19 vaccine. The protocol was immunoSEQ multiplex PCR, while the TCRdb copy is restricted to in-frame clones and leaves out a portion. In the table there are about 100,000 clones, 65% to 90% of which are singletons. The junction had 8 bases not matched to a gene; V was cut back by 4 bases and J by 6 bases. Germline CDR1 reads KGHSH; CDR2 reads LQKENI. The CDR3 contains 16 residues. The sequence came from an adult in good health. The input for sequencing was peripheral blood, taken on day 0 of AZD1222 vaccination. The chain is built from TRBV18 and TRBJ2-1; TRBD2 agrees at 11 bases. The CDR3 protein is CASSLTSGGPSNEQFF. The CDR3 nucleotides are TGTGCCAGCTCACTTACTAGCGGGGGCCCTTCCAATGAGCAGTTCTTC.